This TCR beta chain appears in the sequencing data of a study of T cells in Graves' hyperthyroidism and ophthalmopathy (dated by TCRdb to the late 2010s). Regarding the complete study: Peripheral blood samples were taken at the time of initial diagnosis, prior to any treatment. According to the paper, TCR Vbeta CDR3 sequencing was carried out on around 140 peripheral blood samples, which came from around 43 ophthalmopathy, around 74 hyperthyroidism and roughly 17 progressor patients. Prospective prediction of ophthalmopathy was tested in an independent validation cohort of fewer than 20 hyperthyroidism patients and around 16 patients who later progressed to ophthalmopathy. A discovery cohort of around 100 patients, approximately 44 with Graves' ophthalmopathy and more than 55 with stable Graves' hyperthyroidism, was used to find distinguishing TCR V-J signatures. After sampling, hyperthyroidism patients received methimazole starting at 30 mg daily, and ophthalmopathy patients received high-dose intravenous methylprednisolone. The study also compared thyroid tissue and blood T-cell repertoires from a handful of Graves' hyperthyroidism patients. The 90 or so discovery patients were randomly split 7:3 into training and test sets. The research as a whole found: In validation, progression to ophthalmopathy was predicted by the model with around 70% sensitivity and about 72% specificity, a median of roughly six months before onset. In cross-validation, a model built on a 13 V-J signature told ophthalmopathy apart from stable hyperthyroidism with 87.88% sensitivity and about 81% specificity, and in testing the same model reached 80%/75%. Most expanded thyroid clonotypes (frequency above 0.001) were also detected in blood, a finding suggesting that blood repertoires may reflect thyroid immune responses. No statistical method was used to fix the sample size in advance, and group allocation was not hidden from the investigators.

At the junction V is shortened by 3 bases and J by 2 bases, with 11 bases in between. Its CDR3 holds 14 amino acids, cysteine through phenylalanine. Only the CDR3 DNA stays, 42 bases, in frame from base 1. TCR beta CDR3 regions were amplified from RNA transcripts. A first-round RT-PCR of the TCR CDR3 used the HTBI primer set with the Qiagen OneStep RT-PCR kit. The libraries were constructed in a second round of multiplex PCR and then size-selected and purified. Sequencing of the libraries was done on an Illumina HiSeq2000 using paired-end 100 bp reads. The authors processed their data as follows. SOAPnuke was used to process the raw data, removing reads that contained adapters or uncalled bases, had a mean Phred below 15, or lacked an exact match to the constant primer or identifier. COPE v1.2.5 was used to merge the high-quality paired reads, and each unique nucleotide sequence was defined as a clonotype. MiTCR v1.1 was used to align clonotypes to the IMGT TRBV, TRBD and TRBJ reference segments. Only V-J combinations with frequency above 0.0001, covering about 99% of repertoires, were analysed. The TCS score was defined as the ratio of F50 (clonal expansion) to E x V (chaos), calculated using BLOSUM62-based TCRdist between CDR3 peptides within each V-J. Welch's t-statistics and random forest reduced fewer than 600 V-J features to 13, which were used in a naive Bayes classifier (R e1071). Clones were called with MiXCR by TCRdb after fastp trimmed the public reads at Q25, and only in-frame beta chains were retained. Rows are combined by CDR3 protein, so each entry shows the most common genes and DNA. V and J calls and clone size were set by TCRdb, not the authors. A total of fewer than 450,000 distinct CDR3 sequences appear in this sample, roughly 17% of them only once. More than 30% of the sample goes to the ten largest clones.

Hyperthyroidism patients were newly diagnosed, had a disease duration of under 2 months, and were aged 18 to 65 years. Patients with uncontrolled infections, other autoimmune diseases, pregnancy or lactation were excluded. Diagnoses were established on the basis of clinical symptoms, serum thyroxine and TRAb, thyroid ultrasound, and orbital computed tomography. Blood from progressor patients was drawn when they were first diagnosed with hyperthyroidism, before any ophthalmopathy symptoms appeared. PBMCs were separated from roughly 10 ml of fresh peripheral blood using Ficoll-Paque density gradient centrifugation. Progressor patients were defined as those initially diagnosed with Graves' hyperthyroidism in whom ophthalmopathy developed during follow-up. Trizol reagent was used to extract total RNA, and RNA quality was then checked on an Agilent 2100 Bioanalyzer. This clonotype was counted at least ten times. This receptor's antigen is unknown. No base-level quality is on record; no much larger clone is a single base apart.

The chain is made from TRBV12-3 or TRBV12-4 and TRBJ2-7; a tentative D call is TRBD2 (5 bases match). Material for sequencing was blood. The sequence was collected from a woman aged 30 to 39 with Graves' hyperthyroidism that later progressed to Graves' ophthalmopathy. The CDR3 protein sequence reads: CASSFGEVTYEQYF. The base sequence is TGTGCCAGCAGTTTCGGGGAAGTAACCTACGAGCAGTACTTC.